The 20 T cell receptor beta chains listed next were all sequenced from one sample in a study of beta chain features in type 1 diabetes. All of the isolated RNA was reverse transcribed, so expressed TCRB transcripts were sequenced. Only in-frame clones appear in the TCRdb table, and some are missing; sequencing was by immunoSEQ multiplex PCR. The sample lists about 140,000 clones; about 10% were seen once. The sample taken for sequencing was naive CD4+ T cells from blood. The receptor set was obtained from a man aged 18 to 29 in good health.

This clone has more than one count but fewer than ten. The gene calls are TRBV5-1 and TRBJ1-6; D unclear. V was trimmed by 0 bases and J by 6 bases, leaving 10 bases between them. The CDR3 sequence is 15 residues long. Germline values: CDR1 SGHRS, CDR2 YFSETQ. The CDR3 reads CASSLVAATNSPLHF. The CDR3 DNA follows: TGCGCCAGCAGCTTGGTGGCGGCCACTAATTCACCCCTCCACTTT.

The genes are TRBV19 and TRBJ2-3, with D uncertain. The CDR3 loop spans 13 amino acids. Germline V CDR1 and CDR2: LNHDA, SQIVND (reference sequence). V was trimmed by 6 bases and J by 2 bases, leaving 9 bases between them. The CDR3 DNA sequence: TGTGCCAGTAGGCTCGGGTCCACAGATACGCAGTATTTT. Translating it yields CASRLGSTDTQYF.

This clone was found a few times. The J gene is TRBJ2-1, the V gene TRBV5-6; the D gene is possibly TRBD2 (6 bases). The CDR3 spans 14 residues. CDR1 is SGHDT, CDR2 YYEEEE, per germline. The germline V and J ends were trimmed by 2 bases and 9 bases, with 15 bases remaining between them. The CDR3 coding sequence is TGTGCCAGCAGCTTCCCCAGGGAGGCCGGTGAGCAGTTCTTC. This gives the protein CASSFPREAGEQFF.

This clone was detected only a few times. The chain links TRBV18 to TRBJ2-7; no firm D call. The germline V gene has CDR1 KGHSH and CDR2 LQKENI. V lost 3 bases and J lost 0, with 12 bases in between. The CDR3 length is 15 residues. CDR3 loop: CASSPAEIRSYEQYF. The CDR3 nucleotides are TGTGCCAGCTCACCGGCGGAGATTCGCTCCTACGAGCAGTACTTC. The variable domain in full, with the rest retrieved from reference TRBV18 and TRBJ2-7, is NAGVMQNPRHLVRRRGQEARLRCSPMKGHSHVYWYRQLPEEGLKFMVYLQKENIIDESGMPKERFSAEFPKEGPSILRIQQVVRGDSAAYFCASSPAEIRSYEQYFGPGTRLTVT.

This clone was observed a handful of times. The chain recombines TRBV18 with TRBJ2-7, with D perhaps TRBD1 (6 bases). Trimming cost V 5 bases and J 0 bases, with 14 bases left between them. The CDR3 has 15 amino acids. CDR1 KGHSH and CDR2 LQKENI come from the germline V gene. This CDR3 reads CASSTRQASSYEQYF. CDR3 bases: TGTGCCAGCTCAACTCGACAGGCGAGCTCCTACGAGCAGTACTTC.

This rearrangement joins TRBV11-2 to TRBJ1-1; TRBD1 aligns across 9 bases. Trimming removed 4 bases from V and 4 bases from J; junction bases left unmatched: 7. From germline, CDR1 is SGHAT and CDR2 FQNNGV. The CDR3 sequence is 15 residues long. The CDR3 spells CASSSNRGRGTEAFF. The CDR3 DNA is TGTGCCAGCAGCTCCAACAGGGGGCGGGGCACTGAAGCTTTCTTT. Full variable domain (remainder filled in from reference TRBV11-2 and TRBJ1-1): EAGVAQSPRYKIIEKRQSVAFWCNPISGHATLYWYQQILGQGPKLLIQFQNNGVVDDSQLPKDRFSAERLKGVDSTLKIQPAKLEDSAVYLCASSSNRGRGTEAFFGQGTRLTVV.

This clone was counted ten times or more. The V and J genes are TRBV7-2 and TRBJ2-2; 9 bases map to TRBD1. This CDR3 region has 15 residues. Trimming at V came to 5 bases and at J to 5 bases, leaving 6 bases not matched to a gene. Germline CDR1 reads SGHTA; CDR2 reads FQGNSA. CDR3 protein: CASSPGQGGTGELFF. The CDR3 bases are TGTGCCAGCAGCCCGGGACAGGGTGGGACCGGGGAGCTGTTTTTT.

This clone has more than one count but fewer than ten. The V call is TRBV19, the J call TRBJ1-2; TRBD1 agrees at 8 bases. The CDR3 loop spans 13 amino acids. J was trimmed by 7 bases and V by 2 bases; bases with no gene match: 3. In germline, CDR1 is LNHDA, CDR2 SQIVND (reference sequence). CDR3 nucleotides: TGTGCCAGTAGTATAACAGGGGGATCTGGCTACACCTTC. This codes for CASSITGGSGYTF.

This clone was seen a handful of times. The chain links TRBV7-9 to TRBJ2-7; 7 positions agree with TRBD1. Trimming removed 3 bases from V and 3 bases from J; junction bases left unmatched: 5. The CDR3 extends over 14 amino acids. Germline loops: CDR1 SEHNR, CDR2 FQNEAQ (reference sequence). The CDR3 loop is CASSFRQGNYEQYF. CDR3 coding DNA: TGTGCCAGCAGCTTCCGACAGGGCAACTACGAGCAGTACTTC.

This clone was seen many times. The V and J genes are TRBV30 and TRBJ2-7, with D possibly being TRBD2 (6 bases). CDR1 is GTSNPN, CDR2 SVGIG, per germline (reference sequence). V lost 0 bases to trimming and J lost 3 bases, with 12 bases between them. The CDR3 runs 14 residues. The chain's CDR3 is CAWSVSGRFYEQYF. In DNA, the CDR3 is TGTGCCTGGAGTGTCTCCGGGAGATTCTACGAGCAGTACTTC.

The rearrangement joins TRBV5-6 to TRBJ2-1, with TRBD1 matching over 7 bases. CDR3 length: 15 amino acids. Germline V gene data show CDR1 as SGHDT and CDR2 as YYEEEE. V was pared by 1 base and J by 6 bases, with 7 bases of the junction left unmatched. The CDR3 coding sequence is TGTGCCAGCAGCTTGACTACGGGACAGAGCAATGAGCAGTTCTTC. This codes for CASSLTTGQSNEQFF.

The chain uses TRBV27 and TRBJ2-1; TRBD2 matches at 12 bases. Losses at the gene ends were 6 bases for V and 7 bases for J; bases not matched to a gene: 1. This CDR3 is 13 amino acids long. CDR1 is MNHEY, CDR2 SMNVEV, per germline (reference sequence). CDR3 in amino acids: CASRTSGGNEQFF. CDR3 DNA: TGTGCCAGCAGAACTAGCGGGGGGAATGAGCAGTTCTTC.

This clone turned up a few times. CDR3 coding DNA: TGCGCCAGCAGCCAAGTTGCCCGGGACAGGAGGGCCAACGAGCAGTACTTC. Translating it yields CASSQVARDRRANEQYF. The chain is built from TRBV4-1 and TRBJ2-7, with 8 nucleotides matching TRBD1. J gave up 5 bases and V 1 base, and 13 bases lay outside the gene matches. Per the germline V gene, CDR1 is MGHRA and CDR2 is YSYEKL. This CDR3 has 17 residues.

There are a few counts of this clone. J is TRBJ2-1 and V is TRBV25-1, with a tentative D call TRBD2 (5 bases). V lost 2 bases and J 7 bases, leaving 12 bases between the germline ends. The CDR3 runs to 14 residues. The germline V gene has CDR1 MGHDK and CDR2 SYGVNS. CDR3 sequence: CASSERTPTNEQFF. CDR3 in DNA: TGTGCCAGCAGTGAACGGACTCCGACAAATGAGCAGTTCTTC.

V usage is TRBV19 and J usage is TRBJ1-5; maybe TRBD1 (5 bases). Germline lookup yields CDR1 LNHDA and CDR2 SQIVND (reference sequence). The CDR3 is made up of 15 amino acids. Trimming left V 6 bases short and J 2 bases short, with 14 bases between. CDR3 in amino acids: CASRMDGGGNQPQHF. The CDR3 nucleotides read TGTGCCAGTAGGATGGACGGGGGAGGCAATCAGCCCCAGCATTTT. The variable domain in full, with the rest retrieved from reference TRBV19 and TRBJ1-5, is DGGITQSPKYLFRKEGQNVTLSCEQNLNHDAMYWYRQDPGQGLRLIYYSQIVNDFQKGDIAEGYSVSREKKESFPLTVTSAQKNPTAFYLCASRMDGGGNQPQHFGDGTRLSIL.

This chain connects TRBV6-1 to TRBJ2-1; TRBD2 matches at 11 bases. Germline V gene sequence: CDR1 MNHNS, CDR2 SASEGT. V lost 6 bases, J lost 7 bases, and 8 bases stayed unmatched. This CDR3 region has 15 residues. CDR3 sequence reads: CASSSSGGPVNEQFF. The CDR3 DNA sequence: TGTGCCAGCAGCTCTAGCGGGGGGCCGGTGAATGAGCAGTTCTTC.

This clone was counted between two and nine times. This chain links TRBV27 with TRBJ1-2; TRBD1 agrees at 7 bases. Trimming cost V 3 bases and J 5 bases; bases outside gene matches: 6. The germline V gene encodes CDR1 MNHEY and CDR2 SMNVEV (reference sequence). The CDR3 sequence is 14 residues long. The CDR3 here is CASSFKGASYGYTF. CDR3 bases: TGTGCCAGCAGTTTTAAGGGGGCCTCGTATGGCTACACCTTC.

On this clone: It may be a read error: a sequence one base away is much more abundant. V and J are TRBV4-1 and TRBJ2-1; a weak D match, TRBD1 (6 bases). This CDR3 has 13 amino acids. CDR1 and CDR2 (germline): MGHRA, YSYEKL. CDR3: CTSSQPYRDEQFF. Written as DNA, the CDR3 is TGCACCAGCAGCCAACCTTACAGGGATGAGCAGTTCTTC.

This clone appeared a few times. This rearrangement joins TRBV6-5 to TRBJ1-1; D unclear. The CDR3 runs 14 residues. Trimming stripped 6 bases from V and 0 bases from J, with 11 bases between. Germline assignment: CDR1 MNHEY and CDR2 SVGAGI. The CDR3 DNA sequence: TGTGCCAGCAGGAACGGTGCCCTGAACACTGAAGCTTTCTTT. It yields the protein CASRNGALNTEAFF.

The V and J genes are TRBV19 and TRBJ2-5; D unclear. The germline gives CDR1 LNHDA, CDR2 SQIVND (reference sequence). The CDR3 runs to 13 residues. The V gene lost 4 bases and the J gene lost 2 bases, with 8 bases spanning the gap. Written as DNA, the CDR3 is TGTGCCAGTAGTAAGGCGAGGCAAGAGACCCAGTACTTC. Protein product: CASSKARQETQYF.